The next 5 T cell receptor beta chains were all read from a single sample in a study of blood T cell repertoires in COVID-19. Some clones are missing from TCRdb's copy, which holds only in-frame ones; the method was immunoSEQ multiplex PCR. This sample has approximately 270,000 clones, with approximately 86% found just once. Sequencing input: peripheral blood. All receptors come from a human donor with COVID-19, enrolled during active disease. The donor label of this sample is uncertain.

The V call is TRBV19, the J call TRBJ2-7, with a possible D match to TRBD1 (6 bases). The V end was cut by 1 base, the J end by 5 bases, with 18 bases between. The CDR3 is 16 amino acids. Germline CDR1 and CDR2: LNHDA and SQIVND (reference sequence). As DNA, the CDR3 is TGTGCCAGTAGTATAGGAGTAGGCAGGGGATCCCACGAGCAGTACTTC. It codes for CASSIGVGRGSHEQYF.

This chain uses TRBV11-3 with TRBJ1-6; D is uncertain. The CDR3 is 13 amino acids. Germline V CDR1 and CDR2: SGHNT, YENEEA. V lost 0 bases to trimming and J lost 19 bases, with 16 bases between them. The CDR3 spells CASSLDGNGVLHF. Here the CDR3 DNA reads TGTGCCAGCAGCTTAGATGGCAACGGGGTCCTGCACTTT.

This sequence joins TRBV11-2 and TRBJ1-1, with a possible D match to TRBD1 (5 bases). V was trimmed by 2 bases and J by 10 bases, leaving 17 bases between them. CDR1 and CDR2 (germline): SGHAT, FQNNGV. This CDR3 contains 14 residues. The CDR3 bases are TGTGCCAGCAGCTTATCATCGGGACTGGTAGGAGCTTTCTTT. It yields the protein CASSLSSGLVGAFF. The variable domain in full, with the rest retrieved from reference TRBV11-2 and TRBJ1-1, is EAGVAQSPRYKIIEKRQSVAFWCNPISGHATLYWYQQILGQGPKLLIQFQNNGVVDDSQLPKDRFSAERLKGVDSTLKIQPAKLEDSAVYLCASSLSSGLVGAFFGQGTRLTVV.

V gene TRBV15 combines with J gene TRBJ2-1, with 7 positions matching TRBD2. Germline CDR1 is LNHNV and CDR2 is YYDKDF (reference sequence). The CDR3 is made up of 18 amino acids. V lost 1 base, J lost 3 bases, and 12 bases stayed unmatched. The CDR3 DNA reads as TGTGCCACCAGCAGAGGTCAGCCCTTGCGGGGGTTCTACAATGAGCAGTTCTTC. This codes for CATSRGQPLRGFYNEQFF.

The chain is built from TRBV9 and TRBJ2-3; D perhaps matches TRBD2 (5 bases). This CDR3 has 16 residues. Germline loops: CDR1 SGDLS, CDR2 YYNGEE. V lost 6 bases to trimming and J lost 0 bases, with 17 bases between them. CDR3 coding DNA: TGTGCCAGCACCCTAGTGGGGAGCGCTAGCACAGATACGCAGTATTTT. As protein: CASTLVGSASTDTQYF.